Given below is one T cell receptor (beta chain) in context. What it binds is not known. The data originate from a study of cytomegalovirus exposure and HLA in healthy donors. Notes on the study in general: One later analysis, an examination of the 120 or so validation repertoires, found that first-cohort TCR clusters tended to co-occur in them. The study found most TCR sequences rare, yet found some public TCRs in many donors. Cytomegalovirus status was reportedly diagnosed by the classifier with high specificity and sensitivity.

The donors were part of the validation cohort, which consisted of about 120 subjects and was separate from the first cohort of around 620 subjects. Assay used: immunoSEQ multiplex PCR; TCRdb lists only in-frame clones, some missing. The sample includes 200,000 or so clones, roughly 80% of them seen just once. The sample was PBMCs. The clonotype comes from a man between 18 and 29 years old in good health and CMV-seropositive.

CDR3: CASSITGKDYGYTF. In nucleotides, the CDR3 is TGTGCCAGTAGTATCACAGGGAAAGACTATGGCTACACCTTC. V is TRBV19 and J is TRBJ1-2; a possible D gene is TRBD1 (6 bases). V lost 3 bases to trimming and J lost 3 bases, with 11 bases between them. Germline CDR1 LNHDA, CDR2 SQIVND (reference sequence). This CDR3 spans 14 amino acids.